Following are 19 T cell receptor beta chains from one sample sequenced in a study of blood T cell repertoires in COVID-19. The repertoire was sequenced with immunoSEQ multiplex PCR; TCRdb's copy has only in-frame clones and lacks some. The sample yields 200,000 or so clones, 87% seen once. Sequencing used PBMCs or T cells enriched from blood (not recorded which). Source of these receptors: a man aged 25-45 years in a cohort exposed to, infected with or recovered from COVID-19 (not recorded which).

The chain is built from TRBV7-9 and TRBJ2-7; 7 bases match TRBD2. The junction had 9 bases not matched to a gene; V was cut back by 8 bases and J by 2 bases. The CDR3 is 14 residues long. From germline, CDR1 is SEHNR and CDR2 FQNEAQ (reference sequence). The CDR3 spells CASAAWGTTYEQYF. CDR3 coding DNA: TGTGCCAGCGCCGCTTGGGGGACTACCTACGAGCAGTACTTC.

Here the CDR3 reads CASSSGLNTEAFF. CDR3 nucleotides: TGTGCCAGCAGCTCGGGATTGAACACTGAAGCTTTCTTT. The V gene is TRBV7-2, the J gene TRBJ1-1; D ambiguous. Germline CDR1 and CDR2: SGHTA and FQGNSA. V lost 4 bases to trimming and J lost 0 bases, with 6 bases between them. The CDR3 spans 13 residues.

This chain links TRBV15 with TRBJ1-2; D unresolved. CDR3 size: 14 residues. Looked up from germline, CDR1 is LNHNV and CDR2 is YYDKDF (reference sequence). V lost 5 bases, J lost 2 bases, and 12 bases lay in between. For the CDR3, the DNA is TGTGCCACCAGCGGAGGAGAACTCAACTATGGCTACACCTTC. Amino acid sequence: CATSGGELNYGYTF.

The CDR3 DNA follows: TGTGCCAGCAGCCCTGGGACAGGGGTTCATGGCTACACCTTC. Translated: CASSPGTGVHGYTF. The rearrangement links TRBV28 to TRBJ1-2; 10 bases fit TRBD1. CDR1 is MDHEN and CDR2 is SYDVKM in the germline V gene. V lost 6 bases, J lost 6 bases, and 7 bases stayed unmatched. The CDR3 contains 14 residues.

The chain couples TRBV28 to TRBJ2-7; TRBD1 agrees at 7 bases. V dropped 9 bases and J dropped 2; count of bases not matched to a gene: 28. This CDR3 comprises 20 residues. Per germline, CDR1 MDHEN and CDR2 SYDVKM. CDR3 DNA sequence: TGTGCCAGGCCGCACAAACAGGGGCAATGCTCCAATATAGGACCCTACGAGCAGTACTTC. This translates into CARPHKQGQCSNIGPYEQYF.

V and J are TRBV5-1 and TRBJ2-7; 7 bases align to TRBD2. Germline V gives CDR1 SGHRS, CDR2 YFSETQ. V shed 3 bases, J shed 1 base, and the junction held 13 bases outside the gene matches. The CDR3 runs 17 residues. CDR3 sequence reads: CASSSFDVGEGSYEQYF. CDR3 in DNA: TGCGCCAGCAGCTCATTTGACGTCGGGGAGGGGTCCTACGAGCAGTACTTC.

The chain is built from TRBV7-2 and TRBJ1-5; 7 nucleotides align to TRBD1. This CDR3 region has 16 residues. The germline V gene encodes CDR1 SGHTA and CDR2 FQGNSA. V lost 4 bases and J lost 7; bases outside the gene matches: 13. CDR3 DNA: TGTGCCAGCAGCTACAATACAGGGGAGTTGGGGCAGCCCCAGCATTTT. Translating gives CASSYNTGELGQPQHF.

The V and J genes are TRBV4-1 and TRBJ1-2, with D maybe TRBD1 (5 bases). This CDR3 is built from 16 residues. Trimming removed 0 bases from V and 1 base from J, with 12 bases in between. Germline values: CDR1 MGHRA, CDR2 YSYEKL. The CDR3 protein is CASSQDHPGLNYGYTF. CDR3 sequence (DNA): TGCGCCAGCAGCCAAGATCATCCGGGACTTAACTATGGCTACACCTTC.

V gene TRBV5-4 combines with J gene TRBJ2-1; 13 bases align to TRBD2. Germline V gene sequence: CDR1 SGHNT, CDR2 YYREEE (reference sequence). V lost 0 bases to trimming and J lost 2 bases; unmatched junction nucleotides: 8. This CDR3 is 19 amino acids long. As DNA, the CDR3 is TGTGCCAGCAGCTTGGTGAGGACTAGCGGGAGACTAACCTACAATGAGCAGTTCTTC. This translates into CASSLVRTSGRLTYNEQFF.

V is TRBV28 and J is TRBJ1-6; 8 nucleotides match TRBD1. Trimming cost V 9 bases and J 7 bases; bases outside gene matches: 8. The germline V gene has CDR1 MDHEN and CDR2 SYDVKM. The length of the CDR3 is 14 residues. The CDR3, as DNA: TGTGCCAGTTATGACAGGGGAGGGAATTCACCCCTCCACTTT. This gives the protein CASYDRGGNSPLHF.

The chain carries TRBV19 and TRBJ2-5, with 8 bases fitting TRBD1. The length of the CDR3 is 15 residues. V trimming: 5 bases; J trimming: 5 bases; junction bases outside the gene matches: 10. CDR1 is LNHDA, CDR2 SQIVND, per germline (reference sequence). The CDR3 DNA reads TGTGCCAGTAGTCCCCCAACCAGGGGGCTTGAGACCCAGTACTTC. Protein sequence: CASSPPTRGLETQYF.

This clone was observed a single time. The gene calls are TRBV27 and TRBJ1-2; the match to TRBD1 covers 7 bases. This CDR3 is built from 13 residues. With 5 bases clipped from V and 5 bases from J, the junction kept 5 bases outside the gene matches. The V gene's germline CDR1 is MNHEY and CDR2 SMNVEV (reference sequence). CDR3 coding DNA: TGTGCCAGCAGTCCCCCGACAGGGTATGGCTACACCTTC. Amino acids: CASSPPTGYGYTF.

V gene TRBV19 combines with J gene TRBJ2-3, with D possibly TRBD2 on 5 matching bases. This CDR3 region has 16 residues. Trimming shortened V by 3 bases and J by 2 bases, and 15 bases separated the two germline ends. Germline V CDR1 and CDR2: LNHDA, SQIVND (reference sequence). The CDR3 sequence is CASSIGTGRDTDTQYF. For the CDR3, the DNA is TGTGCCAGTAGTATTGGTACGGGGAGAGACACAGATACGCAGTATTTT.

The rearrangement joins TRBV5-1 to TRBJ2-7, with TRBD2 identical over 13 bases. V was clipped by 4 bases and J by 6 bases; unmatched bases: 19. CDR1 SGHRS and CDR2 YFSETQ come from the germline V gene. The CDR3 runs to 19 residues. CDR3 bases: TGCGCCAGCAGCCCGGGACTAGCGGGACACCAAGGTGGTAATTTCGAGCAGTACTTC. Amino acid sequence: CASSPGLAGHQGGNFEQYF.

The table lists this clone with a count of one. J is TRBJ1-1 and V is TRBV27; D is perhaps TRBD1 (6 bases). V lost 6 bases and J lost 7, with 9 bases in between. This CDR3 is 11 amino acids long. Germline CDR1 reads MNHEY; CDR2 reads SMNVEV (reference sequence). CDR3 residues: CASSSRGEAFF. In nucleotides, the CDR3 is TGTGCCAGCAGCTCCAGGGGTGAAGCTTTCTTT.

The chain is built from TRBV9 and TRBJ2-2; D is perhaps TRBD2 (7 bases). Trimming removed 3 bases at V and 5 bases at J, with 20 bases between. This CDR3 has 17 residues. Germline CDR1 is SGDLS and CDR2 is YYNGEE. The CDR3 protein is CASSALGGGVVTGELFF. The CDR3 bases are TGTGCCAGCAGCGCCCTTGGGGGGGGCGTTGTGACCGGGGAGCTGTTTTTT. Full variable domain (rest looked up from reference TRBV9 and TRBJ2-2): DSGVTQTPKHLITATGQRVTLRCSPRSGDLSVYWYQQSLDQGLQFLIQYYNGEERAKGNILERFSAQQFPDLHSELNLSSLELGDSALYFCASSALGGGVVTGELFFGEGSRLTVL.

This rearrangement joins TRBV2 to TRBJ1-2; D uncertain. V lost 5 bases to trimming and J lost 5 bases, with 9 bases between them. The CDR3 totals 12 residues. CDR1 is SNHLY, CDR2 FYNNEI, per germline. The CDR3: CASSLLEYGYTF. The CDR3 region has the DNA TGTGCCAGCAGTTTACTAGAGTATGGCTACACCTTC.

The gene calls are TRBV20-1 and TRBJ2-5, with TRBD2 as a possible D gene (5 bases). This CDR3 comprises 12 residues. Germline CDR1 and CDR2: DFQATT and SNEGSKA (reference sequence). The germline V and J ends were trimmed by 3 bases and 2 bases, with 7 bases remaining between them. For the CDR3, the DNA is TGCAGTGCTAGTTCGGGGCAAGAGACCCAGTACTTC. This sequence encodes CSASSGQETQYF.

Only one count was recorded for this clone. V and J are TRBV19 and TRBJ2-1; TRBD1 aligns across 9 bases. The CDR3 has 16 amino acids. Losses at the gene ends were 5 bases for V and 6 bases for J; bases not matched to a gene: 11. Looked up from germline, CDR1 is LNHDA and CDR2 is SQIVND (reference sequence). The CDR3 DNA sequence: TGTGCCAGTAGTCCCCCCAAACAGGGGGCTACCAATGAGCAGTTCTTC. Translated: CASSPPKQGATNEQFF.